The 26 T cell receptor beta chains presented below share a single source sample, sequenced in a study of T-cell reconstitution after alpha-beta-depleted transplantation in children. Construction of the TCRbeta library involved unique molecular identifiers. TCRdb independently ran MiXCR on the PCR reads; one entry per CDR3 protein. The sample contains about 610,000 distinct CDR3 sequences, 25% to 30% of which appear only once. Specimen: PBMCs, collected before TCRalphabeta/CD19-depleted stem cell transplant. All receptors come from a boy under two years old with Wiskott-Aldrich syndrome, due to receive a stem cell transplant.

The chain is built from TRBV7-3 and TRBJ2-7, with D possibly being TRBD2 (5 bases). Between the trimmed V and J ends, which lost 1 base and 5 bases, there was a span of 12 bases. The CDR3 has 14 residues. Germline V CDR1 and CDR2: SGHTA, FQGTGA. CDR3 bases: TGTGCCAGCAGCTTAAGCCGGGATAAAGACGAGCAGTACTTC. Translating it yields CASSLSRDKDEQYF.

The rearrangement joins TRBV24-1 to TRBJ2-3; possibly TRBD2 for D (6 bases). V was pared by 2 bases and J by 3 bases, with 11 bases between. CDR3 length equals 15 residues. From germline, CDR1 is KGHDR and CDR2 SFDVKD. CDR3 amino acids: CATSDSGEITDTQYF. CDR3 coding DNA: TGTGCCACCAGTGATTCGGGAGAGATAACAGATACGCAGTATTTT.

The gene calls are TRBV2 and TRBJ2-7; 11 nucleotides line up with TRBD1. Germline CDR1 SNHLY, CDR2 FYNNEI. The CDR3 extends over 14 amino acids. V shed 6 bases and J 0 bases; nucleotides not matched to a gene: 1. The CDR3 DNA follows: TGTGCCAGCAGAGGGACAGGGGGCTCCTACGAGCAGTACTTC. Its protein product is CASRGTGGSYEQYF. Based on the CDR3 plus reference TRBV2 and TRBJ2-7, the full variable domain is EPEVTQTPSHQVTQMGQEVILRCVPISNHLYFYWYRQILGQKVEFLVSFYNNEISEKSEIFDDQFSVERPDGSNFTLKIRSTKLEDSAMYFCASRGTGGSYEQYFGPGTRLTVT.

The chain employs TRBV5-1 and TRBJ2-7; 8 positions agree with TRBD1. CDR1 and CDR2 (germline): SGHRS, YFSETQ. The CDR3 has 15 residues. V shed 4 bases and J 2 bases; nucleotides not matched to a gene: 8. The CDR3 DNA reads as TGCGCCAGCAGCCCAGACCAGGGGGCTGCCTACGAGCAGTACTTC. Encoded protein: CASSPDQGAAYEQYF.

For the CDR3, the DNA is TGTGCCATCAGTGAGTCGCAGGGGTTCAGGTCACCCCTCCACTTT. Its protein product is CAISESQGFRSPLHF. The rearrangement joins TRBV10-3 to TRBJ1-6; the D gene is possibly TRBD1 (6 bases). The CDR3 runs 15 residues. Deletions cut 0 bases from V and 10 bases from J, with 13 bases between. The germline CDR1 and CDR2 sequences are ENHRY and SYGVKD.

In this sample, this clonotype turned up many times. Written as DNA, the CDR3 is TGCGCCAGCAGCTTGAGAGGGACTAGCGGGAGCTCCTACAATGAGCAGTTCTTC. Translation: CASSLRGTSGSSYNEQFF. The chain links TRBV5-1 to TRBJ2-1; 14 bases align to TRBD2. The CDR3 consists of 18 residues. The germline CDR1 and CDR2 sequences are SGHRS and YFSETQ. The V and J ends lost 1 base and 0 bases, in that order; junction bases with no gene match: 3.

The rearrangement links TRBV2 to TRBJ2-6; D not certain. V dropped 4 bases and J dropped 1 base, with 11 bases sitting between them. Germline CDR1 SNHLY, CDR2 FYNNEI. This CDR3 spans 16 amino acids. CDR3 amino acids: CASSGGAPSGANVLTF. The CDR3 DNA is TGTGCCAGCAGTGGAGGAGCGCCGTCTGGGGCCAACGTCCTGACTTTC.

V is TRBV5-1 and J is TRBJ2-5; possibly TRBD1 for D (5 bases). V was pared by 0 bases and J by 4 bases, with 16 bases between. Germline values: CDR1 SGHRS, CDR2 YFSETQ. This CDR3 is 16 amino acids long. This chain's CDR3 is CASSLGGGALGETQYF. The CDR3 nucleotides read TGCGCCAGCAGCTTGGGAGGTGGGGCTCTGGGAGAGACCCAGTACTTC.

This clonotype was counted between two and nine times. An end of the junction differs from the germline gene, which may be a read error. The J gene is TRBJ2-7, the V gene TRBV20-1, with 8 bases matching TRBD1. Germline lookup yields CDR1 DFQATT and CDR2 SNEGSKA (reference sequence). The length of the CDR3 is 13 residues. CDR3 sequence reads: CSPSQGASSEQYF. CDR3 DNA: TGCAGTCCTAGTCAGGGGGCATCGTCCGAGCAGTACTTC.

The chain combines TRBV5-1 with TRBJ2-1; tentative D call: TRBD2 (6 bases). This CDR3 contains 14 residues. The germline CDR1 and CDR2 sequences are SGHRS and YFSETQ. The V and J ends lost 4 bases and 9 bases respectively, with 17 bases between them. As DNA, the CDR3 is TGCGCCAGCAGCCTCAGGGACTTGGCACGTGAGCAGTTCTTC. Translating gives CASSLRDLAREQFF.

The J gene is TRBJ1-5, the V gene TRBV3-1; no clear D. Trimming shortened V by 2 bases and J by 1 base, and 3 bases separated the two germline ends. The germline V gene encodes CDR1 LGHDT and CDR2 YNNKEL (reference sequence). The CDR3 consists of 13 residues. The CDR3 DNA reads as TGTGCCAGCAGCCAACGGAGCAATCAGCCCCAGCATTTT. It yields the protein CASSQRSNQPQHF.

This clonotype was seen more than once but under ten times. This chain links TRBV4-1 with TRBJ2-2; 8 nucleotides line up with TRBD2. The CDR3 has 16 amino acids. In germline, CDR1 is MGHRA, CDR2 YSYEKL. V lost 1 base and J lost 6; bases outside the gene matches: 7. CDR3 sequence reads: CASSQVGGRLPGELFF. CDR3 bases: TGCGCCAGCAGCCAAGTGGGCGGGAGGTTGCCCGGGGAGCTGTTTTTT.

The gene calls are TRBV7-8 and TRBJ1-3; perhaps TRBD1 as D (5 bases). Germline V gene data show CDR1 as SGHVS and CDR2 as FQNEAQ. The V and J ends lost 5 bases and 0 bases respectively, with 20 bases between them. The length of the CDR3 is 18 residues. CDR3 protein: CASSLSVGQRHSGNTIYF. The CDR3 DNA sequence: TGTGCCAGCAGCCTAAGTGTGGGGCAGCGCCACTCTGGAAACACCATATATTTT.

This clonotype was found a few times. V and J are TRBV5-1 and TRBJ1-2; TRBD1 matches at 11 bases. V lost 4 bases, J lost 4 bases, and 6 bases stayed unmatched. The CDR3 extends over 15 amino acids. Germline CDR1 SGHRS, CDR2 YFSETQ. The CDR3 is CASSRTGGIGYGYTF. In nucleotides, the CDR3 is TGCGCCAGCAGCCGGACAGGGGGCATTGGCTATGGCTACACCTTC.

This sequence joins TRBV29-1 and TRBJ1-1; D ambiguous. This CDR3 spans 8 amino acids. Germline CDR1 and CDR2: SQVTM and ANQGSEA. Trimming took off 7 bases at V and 11 bases at J, with 8 bases between the two ends. The CDR3 loop reads CSDGSAFF. The CDR3 coding sequence is TGCAGCGACGGCAGCGCTTTCTTT. The full variable domain, its missing parts supplied by reference TRBV29-1 and TRBJ1-1, is SAVISQKPSRDICQRGTSLTIQCQVDSQVTMMFWYRQQPGQSLTLIATANQGSEATYESGFVIDKFPISRPNLTFSTLTVSNMSPEDSSIYLCSDGSAFFGQGTRLTVV.

This chain uses TRBV7-3 with TRBJ2-3; D unclear. This CDR3 has 11 amino acids. Germline V lookup: CDR1 SGHTA, CDR2 FQGTGA. Trimming left V 0 bases short and J 8 bases short, with 3 bases between. CDR3 sequence (DNA): TGTGCCAGCAGCTTAACCCCTACGCAGTATTTT. Encoded protein: CASSLTPTQYF.

This chain uses TRBV5-1 with TRBJ2-5; D perhaps matches TRBD1 (5 bases). The CDR3 has 15 residues. Germline-derived CDR1 and CDR2 are SGHRS and YFSETQ. Trimming stripped 0 bases from V and 4 bases from J, with 13 bases between. CDR3 bases: TGCGCCAGCAGCTTGGTTTCACAGGTTGGAGAGACCCAGTACTTC. Its protein product is CASSLVSQVGETQYF.

The chain is built from TRBV9 and TRBJ2-1; 9 bases agree with TRBD2. The CDR3 is made up of 13 amino acids. Germline CDR1 is SGDLS and CDR2 is YYNGEE. Unmatched junction bases numbered 7, after V lost 6 bases and J lost 9 bases. The CDR3 sequence: CASMNAGGVEQFF. CDR3 DNA: TGTGCCAGCATGAACGCGGGAGGGGTTGAGCAGTTCTTC.

There are a few counts of this clonotype. This chain joins TRBV7-2 and TRBJ2-1; weak D call: TRBD1 (6 bases). Deletions cut 2 bases from V and 10 bases from J, with 15 bases between. Germline CDR1 reads SGHTA; CDR2 reads FQGNSA. The CDR3 totals 14 residues. This CDR3 is CASSLLGAQGEQFF. Written as DNA, the CDR3 is TGTGCCAGCAGCTTACTGGGGGCTCAGGGGGAGCAGTTCTTC. Combining the CDR3 with reference TRBV7-2 and TRBJ2-1 gives the whole variable domain GAGVSQSPSNKVTEKGKDVELRCDPISGHTALYWYRQSLGQGLEFLIYFQGNSAPDKSGLPSDRFSAERTGGSVSTLTIQRTQQEDSAVYLCASSLLGAQGEQFFGPGTRLTVL.

This clonotype was observed many times. The rearrangement joins TRBV5-5 to TRBJ2-5; D remains unclear. The CDR3 has 13 residues. CDR1 is SGHKS and CDR2 is YYEKEE in the germline V gene (reference sequence). The V and J ends lost 2 bases and 2 bases respectively, with 7 bases between them. This CDR3 reads CASSLGFQETQYF. CDR3 sequence (DNA): TGTGCCAGCAGCTTAGGTTTTCAAGAGACCCAGTACTTC.

This clonotype has a handful of counts. The rearrangement uses TRBV3-1 and TRBJ2-1; no clear D gene. The CDR3 runs to 13 residues. V lost 0 bases to trimming and J lost 11 bases, with 11 bases between them. CDR1 and CDR2 from the germline V gene are LGHDT and YNNKEL (reference sequence). Here the CDR3 DNA reads TGTGCCAGCAGCCAAGATTTGGCAGCGAAGCAGTTCTTC. It translates to CASSQDLAAKQFF.

As to this clonotype: Since a much larger clone is just one base distant, this may be a read error. The chain is built from TRBV5-1 and TRBJ2-5; D is unclear. V was pared by 2 bases and J by 1 base, with 9 bases between. The length of the CDR3 is 14 residues. The germline CDR1 and CDR2 sequences are SGHRS and YFSETQ. The CDR3 DNA sequence: TGCGCCAGCAGCTTTGGATACAGCCAAGAGACCCAGTACTTC. This codes for CASSFGYSQETQYF.

The table lists this clonotype with many counts. This chain uses TRBV5-1 with TRBJ2-1; no definite D call. The germline V gene encodes CDR1 SGHRS and CDR2 YFSETQ. The CDR3 is 13 amino acids. Trimming stripped 6 bases from V and 7 bases from J, with 14 bases between. The CDR3 coding sequence is TGCGCCAGCAAGGTCGTGGGATCGAATGAGCAGTTCTTC. Translating it yields CASKVVGSNEQFF.

The chain recombines TRBV4-1 with TRBJ2-1, with TRBD2 matching over 8 bases. The CDR3 sequence is 13 residues long. The germline V gene has CDR1 MGHRA and CDR2 YSYEKL. V was clipped by 5 bases and J by 12 bases; unmatched bases: 9. CDR3 nucleotides: TGCGCCAGCAGCTTACTAGCGGAATCGTGGCAGTTCTTC. Encoded protein: CASSLLAESWQFF.

The rearrangement links TRBV7-2 to TRBJ2-1, with D uncertain. The length of the CDR3 is 15 residues. Germline-derived CDR1 and CDR2 are SGHTA and FQGNSA. V lost 3 bases and J 0 bases, leaving 9 bases between the germline ends. CDR3 bases: TGTGCCAGCAGCTTCACTCAGAGCTCCTACAATGAGCAGTTCTTC. Translating it yields CASSFTQSSYNEQFF.

The V gene is TRBV5-1, the J gene TRBJ2-3; TRBD2 matches at 14 bases. Germline trimming cut 4 bases from V and 2 bases from J; bases unmatched to any gene: 9. The CDR3 spans 18 residues. Germline values: CDR1 SGHRS, CDR2 YFSETQ. CDR3: CASSIPGLAGETTDTQYF. The CDR3 nucleotides read TGCGCCAGCAGCATACCGGGACTAGCGGGAGAGACCACAGATACGCAGTATTTT.